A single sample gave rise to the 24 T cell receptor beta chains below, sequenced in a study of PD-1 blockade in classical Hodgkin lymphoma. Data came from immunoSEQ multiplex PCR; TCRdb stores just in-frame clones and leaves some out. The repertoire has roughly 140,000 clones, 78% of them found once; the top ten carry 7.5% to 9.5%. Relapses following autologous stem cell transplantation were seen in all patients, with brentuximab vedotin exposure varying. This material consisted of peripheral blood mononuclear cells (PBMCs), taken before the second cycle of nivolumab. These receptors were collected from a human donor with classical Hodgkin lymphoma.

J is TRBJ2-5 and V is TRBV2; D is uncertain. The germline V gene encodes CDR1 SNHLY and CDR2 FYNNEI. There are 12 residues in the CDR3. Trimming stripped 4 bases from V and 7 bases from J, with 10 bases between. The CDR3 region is CASSVPPSTQYF. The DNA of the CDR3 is TGTGCCAGCAGTGTACCTCCATCGACCCAGTACTTC.

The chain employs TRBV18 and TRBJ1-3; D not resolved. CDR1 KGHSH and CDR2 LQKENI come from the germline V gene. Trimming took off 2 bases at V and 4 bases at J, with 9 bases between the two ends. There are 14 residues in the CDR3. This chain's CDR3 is CASSPSVNGNTIYF. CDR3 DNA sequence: TGTGCCAGCTCACCATCGGTCAACGGAAACACCATATATTTT. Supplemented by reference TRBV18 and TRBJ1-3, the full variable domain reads NAGVMQNPRHLVRRRGQEARLRCSPMKGHSHVYWYRQLPEEGLKFMVYLQKENIIDESGMPKERFSAEFPKEGPSILRIQQVVRGDSAAYFCASSPSVNGNTIYFGEGSWLTVV.

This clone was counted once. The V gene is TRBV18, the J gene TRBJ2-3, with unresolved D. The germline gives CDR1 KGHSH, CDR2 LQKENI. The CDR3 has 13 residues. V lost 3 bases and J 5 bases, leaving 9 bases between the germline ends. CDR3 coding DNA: TGTGCCAGCTCACCTCCGGTGCTAGATACGCAGTATTTT. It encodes CASSPPVLDTQYF.

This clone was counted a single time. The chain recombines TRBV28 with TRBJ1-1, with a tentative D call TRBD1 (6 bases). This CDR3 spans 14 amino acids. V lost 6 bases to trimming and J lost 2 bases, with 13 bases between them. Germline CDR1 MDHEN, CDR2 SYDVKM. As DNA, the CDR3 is TGTGCCAGCAGCCGAGGGGGGTACAACACTGAAGCTTTCTTT. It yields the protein CASSRGGYNTEAFF.

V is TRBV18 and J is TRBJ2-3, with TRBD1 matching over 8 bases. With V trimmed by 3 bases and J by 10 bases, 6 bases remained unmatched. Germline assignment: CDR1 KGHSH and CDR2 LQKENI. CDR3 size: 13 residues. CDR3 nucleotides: TGTGCCAGCTCACCCCCAGGGGGCCCGGCGCAGTATTTT. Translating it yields CASSPPGGPAQYF.

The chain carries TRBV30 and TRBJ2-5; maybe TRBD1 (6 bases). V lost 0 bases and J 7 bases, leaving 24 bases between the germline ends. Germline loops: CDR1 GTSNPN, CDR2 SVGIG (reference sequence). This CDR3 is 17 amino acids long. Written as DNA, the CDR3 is TGTGCCTGGAGTGTACGCTTTGGGACACCGAACCGGGGGACCCAGTACTTC. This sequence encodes CAWSVRFGTPNRGTQYF.

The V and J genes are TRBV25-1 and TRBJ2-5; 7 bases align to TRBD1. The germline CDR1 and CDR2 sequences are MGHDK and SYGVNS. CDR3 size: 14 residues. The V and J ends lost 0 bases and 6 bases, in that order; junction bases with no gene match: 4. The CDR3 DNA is TGTGCCAGCAGTGAATATGAGGGGGCAAAGACCCAGTACTTC. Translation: CASSEYEGAKTQYF.

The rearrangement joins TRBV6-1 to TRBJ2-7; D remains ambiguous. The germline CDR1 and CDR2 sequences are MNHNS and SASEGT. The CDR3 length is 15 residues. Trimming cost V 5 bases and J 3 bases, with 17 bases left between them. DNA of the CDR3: TGTGCCAGCAGTCCGGGTCCTTCCCCAATCTACGAGCAGTACTTC. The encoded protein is CASSPGPSPIYEQYF.

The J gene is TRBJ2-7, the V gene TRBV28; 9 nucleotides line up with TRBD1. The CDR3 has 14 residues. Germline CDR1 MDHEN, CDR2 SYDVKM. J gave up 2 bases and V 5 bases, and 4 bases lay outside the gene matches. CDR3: CASSPTGGTYEQYF. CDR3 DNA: TGTGCCAGCAGTCCGACAGGGGGGACCTACGAGCAGTACTTC.

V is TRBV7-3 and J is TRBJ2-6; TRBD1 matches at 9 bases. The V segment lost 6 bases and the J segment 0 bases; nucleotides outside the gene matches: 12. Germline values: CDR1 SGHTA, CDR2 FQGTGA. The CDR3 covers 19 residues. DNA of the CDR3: TGTGCCAGCAGTTTCTTTCCGGGACAGGGCTTCTCTGGGGCCAACGTCCTGACTTTC. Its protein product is CASSFFPGQGFSGANVLTF. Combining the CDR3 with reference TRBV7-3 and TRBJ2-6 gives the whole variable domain GAGVSQTPSNKVTEKGKYVELRCDPISGHTALYWYRQSLGQGPEFLIYFQGTGAADDSGLPNDRFFAVRPEGSVSTLKIQRTERGDSAVYLCASSFFPGQGFSGANVLTFGAGSRLTVL.

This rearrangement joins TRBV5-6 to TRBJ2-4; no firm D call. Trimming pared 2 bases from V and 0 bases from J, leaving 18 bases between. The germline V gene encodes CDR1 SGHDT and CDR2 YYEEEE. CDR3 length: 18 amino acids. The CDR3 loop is CASSFLAGLILAKNIQYF. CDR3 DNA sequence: TGTGCCAGCAGCTTTCTGGCCGGCCTAATACTAGCCAAAAACATTCAGTACTTC.

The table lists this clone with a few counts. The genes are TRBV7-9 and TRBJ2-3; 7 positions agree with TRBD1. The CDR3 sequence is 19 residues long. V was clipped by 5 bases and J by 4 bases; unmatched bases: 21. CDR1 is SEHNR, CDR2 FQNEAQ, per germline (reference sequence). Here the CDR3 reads CASSLTPERVAGGPDTQYF. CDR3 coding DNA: TGTGCCAGCAGCCTAACCCCTGAGAGGGTGGCAGGGGGACCAGATACGCAGTATTTT.

The CDR3: CASSRDSEIYGYTF. DNA of the CDR3: TGTGCCAGCAGCCGGGACAGCGAAATCTATGGCTACACCTTC. The rearrangement uses TRBV2 and TRBJ1-2; TRBD1 matches 7 bases. CDR1 and CDR2 (germline): SNHLY, FYNNEI. The CDR3 has 14 amino acids. The junction had 8 bases not matched to a gene; V was cut back by 6 bases and J by 4 bases.

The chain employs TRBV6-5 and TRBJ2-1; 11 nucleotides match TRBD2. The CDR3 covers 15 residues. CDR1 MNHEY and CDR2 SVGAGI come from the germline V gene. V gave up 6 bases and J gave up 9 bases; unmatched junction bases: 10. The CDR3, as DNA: TGTGCCAGCAGCGGGTTACGACTAGCGGGAACTGAGCAGTTCTTC. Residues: CASSGLRLAGTEQFF.

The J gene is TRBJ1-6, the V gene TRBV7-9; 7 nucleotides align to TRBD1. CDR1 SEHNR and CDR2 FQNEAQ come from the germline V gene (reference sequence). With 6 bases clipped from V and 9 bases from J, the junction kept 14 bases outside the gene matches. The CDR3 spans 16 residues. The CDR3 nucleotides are TGTGCCAGCAGTCAAAGCGGAGGGACAGACATTTCACCCCTCCACTTT. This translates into CASSQSGGTDISPLHF.

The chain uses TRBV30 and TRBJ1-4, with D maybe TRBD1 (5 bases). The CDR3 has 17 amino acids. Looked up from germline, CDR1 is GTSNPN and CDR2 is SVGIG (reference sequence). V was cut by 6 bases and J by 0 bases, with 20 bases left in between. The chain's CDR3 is CACHPGGGSSTNEKLFF. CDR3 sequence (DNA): TGTGCCTGCCATCCGGGGGGGGGATCGTCAACTAATGAAAAACTGTTTTTT. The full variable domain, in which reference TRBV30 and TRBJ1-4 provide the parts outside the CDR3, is SQTIHQWPATLVQPVGSPLSLECTVEGTSNPNLYWYRQAAGRGLQLLFYSVGIGQISSEVPQNLSASRPQDRQFILSSKKLLLSDSGFYLCACHPGGGSSTNEKLFFGSGTQLSVL.

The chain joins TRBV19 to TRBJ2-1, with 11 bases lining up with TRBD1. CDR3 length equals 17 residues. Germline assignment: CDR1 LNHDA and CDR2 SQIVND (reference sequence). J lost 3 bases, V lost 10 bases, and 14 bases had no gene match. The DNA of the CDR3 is TGTGCCATTGGGGGGACAGGGGGGATCCCTGGCTACAATGAGCAGTTCTTC. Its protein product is CAIGGTGGIPGYNEQFF.

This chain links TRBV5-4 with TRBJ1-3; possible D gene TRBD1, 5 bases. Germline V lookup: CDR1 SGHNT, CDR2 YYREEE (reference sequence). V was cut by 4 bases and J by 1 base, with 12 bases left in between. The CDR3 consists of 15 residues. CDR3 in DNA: TGTGCCAGCAGCAATCGAGCAGGGTCTGGAAACACCATATATTTT. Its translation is CASSNRAGSGNTIYF.

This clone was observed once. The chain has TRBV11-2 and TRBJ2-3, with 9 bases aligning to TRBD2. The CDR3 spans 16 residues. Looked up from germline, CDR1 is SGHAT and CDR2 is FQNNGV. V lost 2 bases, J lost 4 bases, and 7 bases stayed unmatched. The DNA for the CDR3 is TGTGCCAGCAGCTTAATCCTAGCGGGGTGGGCAGATACGCAGTATTTT. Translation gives CASSLILAGWADTQYF. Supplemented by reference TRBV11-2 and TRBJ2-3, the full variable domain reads EAGVAQSPRYKIIEKRQSVAFWCNPISGHATLYWYQQILGQGPKLLIQFQNNGVVDDSQLPKDRFSAERLKGVDSTLKIQPAKLEDSAVYLCASSLILAGWADTQYFGPGTRLTVL.

The CDR3 reads CAIRFGRGGATDTQYF. CDR3 bases: TGTGCCATCCGTTTTGGGCGGGGGGGTGCCACAGATACGCAGTATTTT. The V and J genes are TRBV10-3 and TRBJ2-3; TRBD2 matches 9 bases. Trimming cost V 8 bases and J 2 bases; bases outside gene matches: 11. Germline-derived CDR1 and CDR2 are ENHRY and SYGVKD. This CDR3 has 16 residues.

This CDR3 is CASSPRDTSVEQYF. CDR3 in DNA: TGTGCCAGCAGCCCCAGGGACACCTCCGTCGAGCAGTACTTC. The chain carries TRBV9 and TRBJ2-7, with D possibly being TRBD1 (6 bases). The CDR3 has 14 residues. The germline V gene encodes CDR1 SGDLS and CDR2 YYNGEE. V was clipped by 4 bases and J by 6 bases, with 17 bases between them.

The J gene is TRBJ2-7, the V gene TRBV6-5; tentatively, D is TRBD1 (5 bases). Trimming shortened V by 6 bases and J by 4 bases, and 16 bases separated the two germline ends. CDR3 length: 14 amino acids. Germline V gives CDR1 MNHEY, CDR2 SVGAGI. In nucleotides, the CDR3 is TGTGCCAGCAGCGAGATACCGACAGTTTACGAGCAGTACTTC. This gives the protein CASSEIPTVYEQYF.

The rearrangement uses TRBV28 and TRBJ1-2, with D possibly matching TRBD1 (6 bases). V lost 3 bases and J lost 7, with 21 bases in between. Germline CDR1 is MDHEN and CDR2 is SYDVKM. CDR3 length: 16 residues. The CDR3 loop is CASSFFPQDRGGGYTF. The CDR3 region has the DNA TGTGCCAGCAGTTTCTTCCCCCAGGACAGAGGGGGTGGCTACACCTTC.

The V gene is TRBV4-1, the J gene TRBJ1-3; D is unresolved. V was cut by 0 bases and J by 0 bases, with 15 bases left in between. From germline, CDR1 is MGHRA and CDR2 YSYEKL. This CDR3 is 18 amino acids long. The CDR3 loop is CASSQDGFTESSGNTIYF. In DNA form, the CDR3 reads TGCGCCAGCAGCCAAGATGGTTTCACGGAAAGCTCTGGAAACACCATATATTTT.